This TCR beta chain was identified in a study of T cell responses to AZD1222 COVID-19 vaccine. The CDR3 covers 14 residues. In germline, CDR1 is KGHSH, CDR2 LQKENI. The trim removed 3 bases at V and 5 bases at J, leaving 2 bases unmatched. The protocol was immunoSEQ multiplex PCR, while the TCRdb copy is restricted to in-frame clones and leaves out a portion. The table has fewer than 140,000 clones, roughly 88% seen once. The rearrangement links TRBV18 to TRBJ2-4; 9 positions agree with TRBD1. This receptor was taken from an adult in good health. The starting material was peripheral blood, obtained on day 0 of AZD1222 vaccination. The chain's CDR3 is CASSPWDRENIQYF. CDR3 sequence (DNA): TGTGCCAGCTCACCGTGGGACAGGGAAAACATTCAGTACTTC.